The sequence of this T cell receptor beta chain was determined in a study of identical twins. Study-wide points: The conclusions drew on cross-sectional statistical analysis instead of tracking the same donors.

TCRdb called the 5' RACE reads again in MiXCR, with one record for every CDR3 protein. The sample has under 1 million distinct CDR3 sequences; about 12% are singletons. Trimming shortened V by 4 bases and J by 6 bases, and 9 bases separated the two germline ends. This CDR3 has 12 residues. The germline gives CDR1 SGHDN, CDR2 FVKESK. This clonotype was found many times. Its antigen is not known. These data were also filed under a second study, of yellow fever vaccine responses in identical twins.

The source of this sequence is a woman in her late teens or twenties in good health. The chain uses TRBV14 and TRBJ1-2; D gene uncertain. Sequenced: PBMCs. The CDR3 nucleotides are TGTGCCAGCAGCCGAGGGAGGGATGGCTACACCTTC. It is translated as CASSRGRDGYTF. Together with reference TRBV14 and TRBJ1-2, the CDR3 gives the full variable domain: EAGVTQFPSHSVIEKGQTVTLRCDPISGHDNLYWYRRVMGKEIKFLLHFVKESKQDESGMPNNRFLAERTGGTYSTLKVQPAELEDSGVYFCASSRGRDGYTFGSGTRLTVV.